The 9 T cell receptor beta chains below all came from one sample that was sequenced in a study of shared clonotypes between healthy human individuals. The repertoire was sequenced with immunoSEQ multiplex PCR; TCRdb's copy has only in-frame clones and lacks some. In the table there are over 400,000 clones, about 85% of which are singletons. The specimen sequenced was PBMCs. Every receptor here comes from a woman in her thirties or forties in good health. Some clones in this sample may be carry-over from other donors' samples.

This clone appeared once. The chain couples TRBV28 to TRBJ2-5; a possible D gene is TRBD1 (5 bases). CDR1 is MDHEN and CDR2 is SYDVKM in the germline V gene. V was cut by 6 bases and J by 5 bases, with 16 bases left in between. The length of the CDR3 is 14 residues. The CDR3 DNA is TGTGCCAGCAGCTTCCGCTCAGGGAAGGAGACCCAGTACTTC. Its protein product is CASSFRSGKETQYF.

This chain connects TRBV2 to TRBJ1-1; D not certain. CDR3 length: 14 residues. Deletions cut 6 bases from V and 4 bases from J, with 15 bases between. Per germline, CDR1 SNHLY and CDR2 FYNNEI. CDR3: CASRPFMGPTEAFF. For the CDR3, the DNA is TGTGCCAGCAGGCCCTTTATGGGCCCCACTGAAGCTTTCTTT.

The chain uses TRBV7-2 and TRBJ2-5; D unclear. Germline CDR1 reads SGHTA; CDR2 reads FQGNSA. The CDR3 contains 14 residues. Between the trimmed V and J ends, which lost 2 bases and 0 bases, there was a span of 7 bases. This CDR3 is CASSLRRDQETQYF. CDR3 in DNA: TGTGCCAGCAGCTTACGCCGGGACCAAGAGACCCAGTACTTC. The whole variable domain, filled in from reference TRBV7-2 and TRBJ2-5, reads GAGVSQSPSNKVTEKGKDVELRCDPISGHTALYWYRQSLGQGLEFLIYFQGNSAPDKSGLPSDRFSAERTGGSVSTLTIQRTQQEDSAVYLCASSLRRDQETQYFGPGTRLLVL.

This clone has just one count. V and J are TRBV28 and TRBJ2-7; 8 bases line up with TRBD2. The V segment lost 5 bases and the J segment 0 bases; nucleotides outside the gene matches: 3. The V gene's germline CDR1 is MDHEN and CDR2 SYDVKM. The CDR3 runs 14 residues. CDR3 protein: CASSRLANSYEQYF. The CDR3, as DNA: TGTGCCAGCAGTAGACTAGCGAACTCCTACGAGCAGTACTTC.

The table lists this clone with a few counts. The chain employs TRBV29-1 and TRBJ1-4; D is unclear. The V and J ends lost 4 bases and 5 bases respectively, with 5 bases between them. This CDR3 has 11 amino acids. Germline-derived CDR1 and CDR2 are SQVTM and ANQGSEA. In DNA form, the CDR3 reads TGCAGCGTTGTGGGCAATGAAAAACTGTTTTTT. It codes for CSVVGNEKLFF.

The chain joins TRBV18 to TRBJ1-2, with D possibly TRBD1 on 6 matching bases. V dropped 5 bases and J dropped 8 bases, with 24 bases sitting between them. The germline V gene encodes CDR1 KGHSH and CDR2 LQKENI. This CDR3 region has 16 residues. CDR3: CASSALMGTNIYGYTF. CDR3 bases: TGTGCCAGCTCAGCTTTGATGGGGACAAATATTTACGGCTACACCTTC.

V is TRBV10-3 and J is TRBJ1-4; tentatively, D is TRBD1 (5 bases). The germline V gene encodes CDR1 ENHRY and CDR2 SYGVKD. The CDR3 is 15 amino acids. Between the trimmed V and J ends, which lost 4 bases and 6 bases, there was a span of 15 bases. CDR3 nucleotide sequence: TGTGCCATCAGTGCGGCCCTACTAGGGGATGAAAAACTGTTTTTT. Translated: CAISAALLGDEKLFF.

The chain uses TRBV29-1 and TRBJ2-7; D might be TRBD2 (6 bases). The CDR3 is 12 amino acids. CDR1 is SQVTM, CDR2 ANQGSEA, per germline. V was clipped by 4 bases and J by 2 bases, with 9 bases between them. The CDR3 region has the DNA TGCAGCGTTGGATGGGAGGCCTACGAGCAGTACTTC. Translated: CSVGWEAYEQYF.

V is TRBV5-1 and J is TRBJ1-2; a weak D match, TRBD1 (6 bases). Germline loops: CDR1 SGHRS, CDR2 YFSETQ. V was cut by 0 bases and J by 6 bases, with 12 bases left in between. The CDR3 has 14 amino acids. The CDR3 reads CASSLAPRTDGYTF. CDR3 nucleotides: TGCGCCAGCAGCTTGGCCCCTCGGACAGATGGCTACACCTTC.